This TCR beta chain was sequenced in a study of T cells in Graves' hyperthyroidism and ophthalmopathy. RNA transcripts provided the source from which TCR beta CDR3 regions were amplified. Initially, a first-round RT-PCR of the TCR CDR3 employed the HTBI primer set. TCRdb processed the multiplex PCR reads anew with MiXCR; each CDR3 protein has one entry. This sample carries fewer than 500,000 distinct CDR3 sequences, about 15% of them seen once, and the ten largest clones take less than 15%. Germline loops: CDR1 SNHLY, CDR2 FYNNEI. J lost 7 bases, V lost 7 bases, and 12 bases had no gene match. This CDR3 contains 15 residues. Active moderate-to-severe ophthalmopathy, Clinical Activity Score at least 3, NOSPECS at least 4, under 3 months' duration. The diagnostic basis comprised clinical symptoms, serum thyroxine and TRAb, thyroid ultrasound and orbital computed tomography. Fresh peripheral blood, roughly 10 ml of it, supplied the PBMCs.

This clonotype has at least ten counts. The chain recombines TRBV2 with TRBJ2-1, with 8 bases lining up with TRBD2. The specimen was blood. The sequence derives from a man aged 18 to 30 with Graves' ophthalmopathy. The CDR3 nucleotides are TGTGCCAGCATGGACCGGGACTCGGGGGGGAATGAGCAGTTCTTC. It is translated as CASMDRDSGGNEQFF.